This is a list of T cell receptor beta chains from one sample in a study of regulatory T cells. Clones were read by immunoSEQ multiplex PCR, and TCRdb kept only the in-frame ones, dropping some. The data show some 20,000 clones, approximately 93% seen once. The sample consisted of CD8+ T cells sorted from blood. The origin of the receptors is a child aged 2-15 years with CD3G deficiency. The conserved cysteine and the conserved F or W are not part of the CDR3 here. A D gene is named only where the DNA matches it firmly.

d_gene: TRBD2
v_gene: TRBV5-1
CDR3aa: ASAGGGLAQY

d_gene: NA
v_gene: TRBV6-1
CDR3aa: ASSEIGAKEQF

d_gene: NA
v_gene: TRBV6-5
CDR3aa: ASSSMIGDTQY

d_gene: TRBD1
v_gene: TRBV10-3
CDR3aa: AISAGTVYNNEQF

d_gene: NA
v_gene: TRBV6-1
CDR3aa: ASSERDNEKLF

d_gene: NA
v_gene: TRBV19
CDR3aa: ASSMAGGEQY

d_gene: NA
v_gene: TRBV21-1
CDR3aa: ASSKELSLSGRAYNEQF

d_gene: NA
v_gene: TRBV4-1
CDR3aa: ASSHVAGELF

d_gene: TRBD2
v_gene: TRBV19
CDR3aa: ASSSKREVSYNEQF

d_gene: NA
v_gene: TRBV19
CDR3aa: ASSPDSGGSYGYT

d_gene: NA
v_gene: TRBV28
CDR3aa: ASSSWGGPKNIQY

d_gene: TRBD1
v_gene: TRBV5-1
CDR3aa: ASSLGTGGTYEQY

d_gene: NA
v_gene: TRBV11-2
CDR3aa: ASSYGQMNTEAF

d_gene: NA
v_gene: TRBV28
CDR3aa: ASSLRGGNEKLF

d_gene: NA
v_gene: TRBV7-9
CDR3aa: ASSISPADTQY

d_gene: NA
v_gene: TRBV28
CDR3aa: ASSLPGNEQY

d_gene: NA
v_gene: TRBV6-1
CDR3aa: ASSEETGVYGYT

d_gene: TRBD1
v_gene: TRBV11-2
CDR3aa: ASSFPGRGTGAGELF

d_gene: NA
v_gene: TRBV28
CDR3aa: ASSPAGVVYEQY

d_gene: TRBD2
v_gene: TRBV19
CDR3aa: ASSPLAGDTQY

d_gene: NA
v_gene: TRBV28
CDR3aa: ASQPLPGAEAF

d_gene: NA
v_gene: TRBV7-8
CDR3aa: ASSLAGGGELF

d_gene: NA
v_gene: TRBV6-6
CDR3aa: ASSYVTDTEAF

d_gene: TRBD2
v_gene: TRBV19
CDR3aa: ASSYGLAGEQY

d_gene: NA
v_gene: TRBV28
CDR3aa: ASSFAGISGYT

d_gene: NA
v_gene: TRBV19
CDR3aa: ASTDSIYSNQPQH

d_gene: TRBD1
v_gene: TRBV7-9
CDR3aa: ASSIGGGGYT

d_gene: NA
v_gene: TRBV27
CDR3aa: ASSPLGDHDGYT

d_gene: TRBD1
v_gene: TRBV28
CDR3aa: ASRTGVEYNSPLH

d_gene: NA
v_gene: TRBV28
CDR3aa: ASSVRGTGGNQPQH

d_gene: NA
v_gene: TRBV7-8
CDR3aa: ASSLGQDYEQY

d_gene: NA
v_gene: TRBV5-5
CDR3aa: ASSLAGSAEQY

d_gene: NA
v_gene: TRBV28
CDR3aa: ASSLRGGSSSEQY

d_gene: NA
v_gene: TRBV19
CDR3aa: ASSLGTGELF

d_gene: TRBD2
v_gene: TRBV27
CDR3aa: ASSLDGTRVGEQY

d_gene: NA
v_gene: TRBV5-1
CDR3aa: ASRAEASETQY

d_gene: TRBD1
v_gene: TRBV28
CDR3aa: ASSLGQGSNQPQH

d_gene: TRBD2
v_gene: TRBV5-1
CDR3aa: ASSLPREGGNEQF

d_gene: TRBD2
v_gene: TRBV5-1
CDR3aa: ASSSGTSGIQETQY

d_gene: NA
v_gene: TRBV6-1
CDR3aa: ASSEIVGTEAF

d_gene: TRBD2
v_gene: TRBV11-2
CDR3aa: ASSLKDPGLAGPNEQF

d_gene: NA
v_gene: TRBV28
CDR3aa: ASSLNRNDEQY